The rows below give T cell receptor beta chains drawn from one sample of a study of tumour-infiltrating T cells in Burkitt lymphoma. Assay used: immunoSEQ multiplex PCR; TCRdb lists only in-frame clones, some missing. The data hold about 5,600 clones, with 16% observed a single time. Sequences were obtained from tumor tissue. The receptor source for this set is a human donor with diffuse large B-cell lymphoma. Each CDR3 is given with its conserved first and last residue. Each record gives: J gene, V gene, CDR3 protein.

TRBJ2-1 TRBV19 CASSSQGQGNEQFF
TRBJ2-1 TRBV18 CASSPWTSGSLEQFF
TRBJ1-1 TRBV20-1 CSGHLNTEAFF
TRBJ1-4 TRBV7-9 CAAKGQGLTNEKLFF
TRBJ2-7 TRBV7-2 CASSWGTDSYEQYF
TRBJ1-2 TRBV7-2 CASSPRVNYGYTF
TRBJ2-2 TRBV27 CASSLRLLDTGELFF
TRBJ2-1 TRBV20-1 CSAGDVQFF
TRBJ2-5 TRBV5-8 CASSLATVSGDQTQYF
TRBJ1-5 TRBV6-4 CATSDMPSNQPQHF
TRBJ2-1 TRBV19 CVSSIDFSGNEQFF
TRBJ1-5 TRBV7-8 CASSLDRTGGQPQHF
TRBJ2-2 TRBV19 CASSGTGGTGELFF
TRBJ2-1 TRBV10-3 CAISDDPGLPSGDEQFF
TRBJ2-5 TRBV6-1 CASRHGTSGIETQYF
TRBJ1-5 TRBV20-1 CSARRGQPQHF
TRBJ1-3 TRBV6-1 CASKGVFPSGNTIYF
TRBJ1-1 TRBV2 CASSPTGGAPNTEAFF
TRBJ1-4 TRBV19 CASSISRTNEKLFF
TRBJ2-7 TRBV25-1 CASSDGQYEQYF
TRBJ2-5 TRBV7-9 CASSPRGAQETQYF
TRBJ2-7 TRBV30 CAWSIRLGGEQYF
TRBJ2-5 TRBV7-8 CASSSGPQETQYF
TRBJ2-5 TRBV29-1 CSVGTDQETQYF
TRBJ2-5 TRBV14 CASSQDLGGSETQYF